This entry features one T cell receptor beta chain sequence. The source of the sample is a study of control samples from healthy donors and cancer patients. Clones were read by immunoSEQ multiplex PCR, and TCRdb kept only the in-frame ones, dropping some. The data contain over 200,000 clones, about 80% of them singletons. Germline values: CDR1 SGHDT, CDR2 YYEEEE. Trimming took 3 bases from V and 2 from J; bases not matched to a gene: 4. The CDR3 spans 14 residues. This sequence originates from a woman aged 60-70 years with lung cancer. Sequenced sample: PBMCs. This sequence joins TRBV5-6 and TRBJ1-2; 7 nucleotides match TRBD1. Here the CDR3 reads CASSWDSVNYGYTF. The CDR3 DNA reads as TGTGCCAGCAGCTGGGACAGTGTGAACTATGGCTACACCTTC. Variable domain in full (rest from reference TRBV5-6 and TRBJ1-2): DAGVTQSPTHLIKTRGQQVTLRCSPKSGHDTVSWYQQALGQGPQFIFQYYEEEERQRGNFPDRFSGHQFPNYSSELNVNALLLGDSALYLCASSWDSVNYGYTFGSGTRLTVV.